This T cell receptor beta chain was sequenced in a study of blood T cells in healthy people across ages. General study points: There were more naive CD4+ cells and higher diversity in long-lived donors than in aged donors. Considered underestimates were the diversity estimates obtained from one million T cells.

The use of a sample-barcoded 5' primer and a J-beta primer mix characterized a second PCR of roughly 6 to 11 cycles. Each cDNA was tagged by a template-switch adaptor containing 12 random nucleotides. TCRdb ran MiXCR on the 5' RACE reads and lists one entry per CDR3 protein. The repertoire consists of about 690,000 distinct CDR3 sequences, with about 43% occurring once and the leading ten covering about 32%. CDR1 is SGHAT, CDR2 FQNNGV, per germline. The CDR3 is 13 amino acids. V was shortened by 1 base and J by 7 bases, with 11 bases between the two germline ends. A word on this clonotype: What it binds is unknown.

This TCR came from a man aged 80 or over in good health. The V and J genes are TRBV11-2 and TRBJ2-7, with D unclear. Sequences were obtained from blood. CDR3 bases: TGTGCCAGCAGCTTAGGAACAGACTTAGAGCAGTACTTC. Its translation: CASSLGTDLEQYF.